This T cell receptor (beta chain) was retrieved from a study of hypomethylating agent response in myelodysplastic syndrome. Study overall: Donors were myelodysplastic syndrome patients: 2 female, about 9 male. The study, taken as a whole, reports: Shared GLIPH2 clusters possibly recognizing novel MDS antigens remain unconfirmed.

TCRdb keeps only in-frame clones here, not all; method: immunoSEQ multiplex PCR. The sample comprises around 11,000 clones, approximately 83% of which are singletons, and over 3% rests with the top ten. Trimming left V 3 bases short and J 4 bases short, with 9 bases between. This CDR3 comprises 13 residues. The germline V gene encodes CDR1 MNHNY and CDR2 SVGAGI (reference sequence). Notes on this clone: As yet, its antigen is unknown.

Source: bone marrow, taken before or after starting hypomethylating agent treatment for myelodysplastic syndrome (not recorded which). The clonotype comes from a human donor with myelodysplastic syndrome. The chain employs TRBV6-6 and TRBJ1-2; the D gene is possibly TRBD1 (5 bases). Here the CDR3 reads CASSYDRSYGYTF. CDR3 in DNA: TGTGCCAGCAGTTATGACAGATCCTATGGCTACACCTTC.